Reported below is one T cell receptor beta chain. The data stem from a study of blood T cell repertoires in COVID-19. Study in general: Material from acute and convalescent COVID-19 was sourced from the United States, Italy and Spain. From T cells, B-cell-depleted T cells, or PBMCs came the material, which was cDNA or gDNA.

The CDR3 runs 13 residues. Germline assignment: CDR1 SQVTM and CDR2 ANQGSEA. Trimming stripped 2 bases from V and 5 bases from J, with 12 bases between. Authors' analysis steps: Nucleated cell number was recorded as an estimate derived from reference gene primer amplification. The assay was immunoSEQ multiplex PCR, and TCRdb's table has in-frame clones only and misses some. V and J calls and clone size come straight from that table; D and trimming were deduced from the DNA. The table records over 35,000 clones, 86% of them present only once. V usage is TRBV29-1 and J usage is TRBJ1-2; D is possibly TRBD1 (5 bases). This sequence originates from a man aged 55 to 70 with active COVID-19. Specimen: peripheral blood. The CDR3 nucleotides are TGCAGCGTTGAAAATAGGGGCTCTTATGGCTACACCTTC. Its translation is CSVENRGSYGYTF.